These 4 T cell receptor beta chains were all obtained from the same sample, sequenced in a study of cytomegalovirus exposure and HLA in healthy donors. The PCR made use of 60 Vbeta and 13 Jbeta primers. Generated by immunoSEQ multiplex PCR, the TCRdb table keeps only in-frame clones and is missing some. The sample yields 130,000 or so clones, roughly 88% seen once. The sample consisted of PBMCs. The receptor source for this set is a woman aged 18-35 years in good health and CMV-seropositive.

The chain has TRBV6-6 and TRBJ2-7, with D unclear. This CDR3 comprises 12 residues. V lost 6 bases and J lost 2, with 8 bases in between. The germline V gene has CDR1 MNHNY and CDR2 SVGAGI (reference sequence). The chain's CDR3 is CASRRQAYEQYF. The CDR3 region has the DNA TGTGCCAGCAGGCGACAAGCCTACGAGCAGTACTTC.

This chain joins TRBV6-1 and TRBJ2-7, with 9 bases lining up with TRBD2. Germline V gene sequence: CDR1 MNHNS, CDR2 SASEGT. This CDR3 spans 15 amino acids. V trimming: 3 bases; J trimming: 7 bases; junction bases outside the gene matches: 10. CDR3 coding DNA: TGTGCCAGCAGTGATGTAGGCGGGGGGGCTTGGGAGCAGTACTTC. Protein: CASSDVGGGAWEQYF.

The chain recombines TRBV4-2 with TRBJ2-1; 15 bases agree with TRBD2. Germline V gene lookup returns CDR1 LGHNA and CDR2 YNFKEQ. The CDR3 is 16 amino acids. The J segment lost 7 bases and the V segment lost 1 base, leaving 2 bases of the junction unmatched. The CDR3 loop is CASSQGGTSGGNEQFF. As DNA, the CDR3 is TGTGCCAGCAGCCAAGGAGGGACTAGCGGGGGGAATGAGCAGTTCTTC.

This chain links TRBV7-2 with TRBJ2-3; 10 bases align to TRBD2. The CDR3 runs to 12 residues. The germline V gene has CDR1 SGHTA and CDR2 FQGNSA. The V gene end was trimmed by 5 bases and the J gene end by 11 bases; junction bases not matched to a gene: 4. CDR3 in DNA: TGTGCCAGCAGCGTTTCTAGCGGGAGGCAGTATTTT. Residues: CASSVSSGRQYF.